The 5 T cell receptor beta chains below come from one sample, sequenced in a study of CD8 T cells in ankylosing spondylitis. The antigens for these receptors are not known. TCRdb analysed the 5' RACE reads with MiXCR anew, one entry per CDR3 protein. This sample has about 750,000 distinct CDR3 sequences, with under 20% found just once. Findings and limits, study-wide: Within ankylosing spondylitis blood, a TCR beta motif made up of roughly eight highly homologous variants appeared to be characteristic.

The sequencing sample was made of blood, either unsorted or a sorted T cell fraction (not recorded which). These receptors all come from a male donor with ankylosing spondylitis.

The rearrangement joins TRBV6-2 or TRBV6-3 to TRBJ1-2; D gene ambiguous. Germline V gene data show CDR1 as MNHEY and CDR2 as SVGEGT. Trimming pared 6 bases from V and 4 bases from J, leaving 12 bases between. The CDR3 spans 13 residues. The CDR3 DNA reads TGTGCCAGCAGCTCCGGACGAAGCTATGGCTACACCTTC. Protein sequence: CASSSGRSYGYTF.

This clonotype came up a few times. The V gene is TRBV28, the J gene TRBJ2-7; the D gene is possibly TRBD2 (5 bases). From germline, CDR1 is MDHEN and CDR2 SYDVKM. Trimming took off 5 bases at V and 4 bases at J, with 12 bases between the two ends. The CDR3 is 13 amino acids. For the CDR3, the DNA is TGTGCCAGCAGTGGACTCAACAAGTACGAGCAGTACTTC. Encoded protein: CASSGLNKYEQYF.

This clonotype was seen a handful of times. V usage is TRBV12-3 or TRBV12-4 and J usage is TRBJ2-5, with 12 bases aligning to TRBD2. Trimming cost V 3 bases and J 1 base; bases outside gene matches: 9. The CDR3 covers 18 residues. The CDR3 region is CASSLSRLAGGRQETQYF. The CDR3 DNA reads as TGTGCCAGCAGTTTGAGTCGGCTAGCGGGGGGGCGCCAAGAGACCCAGTACTTC.

Here the CDR3 DNA reads TGTGCCAGCAGCCCCTTTGACTCCTACAATGAGCAGTTCTTC. Translation gives CASSPFDSYNEQFF. The V call is TRBV27, the J call TRBJ2-1, with D hard to call. Germline loops: CDR1 MNHEY, CDR2 SMNVEV (reference sequence). V was pared by 6 bases and J by 0 bases, with 9 bases between. The CDR3 runs 14 residues.

The gene calls are TRBV7-2 and TRBJ1-2; D not resolved. With 1 base removed from V and 8 bases from J, the gap between germline ends came to 17 bases. The CDR3 sequence is 15 residues long. The germline V gene encodes CDR1 SGHTA and CDR2 FQGNSA. CDR3 bases: TGTGCCAGCAGCTTAGTAGCCACAATCTCGGAAGGCTACACCTTC. This sequence encodes CASSLVATISEGYTF. The entire variable domain, with the rest obtained from reference TRBV7-2 and TRBJ1-2, is as follows: GAGVSQSPSNKVTEKGKDVELRCDPISGHTALYWYRQSLGQGLEFLIYFQGNSAPDKSGLPSDRFSAERTGGSVSTLTIQRTQQEDSAVYLCASSLVATISEGYTFGSGTRLTVV.